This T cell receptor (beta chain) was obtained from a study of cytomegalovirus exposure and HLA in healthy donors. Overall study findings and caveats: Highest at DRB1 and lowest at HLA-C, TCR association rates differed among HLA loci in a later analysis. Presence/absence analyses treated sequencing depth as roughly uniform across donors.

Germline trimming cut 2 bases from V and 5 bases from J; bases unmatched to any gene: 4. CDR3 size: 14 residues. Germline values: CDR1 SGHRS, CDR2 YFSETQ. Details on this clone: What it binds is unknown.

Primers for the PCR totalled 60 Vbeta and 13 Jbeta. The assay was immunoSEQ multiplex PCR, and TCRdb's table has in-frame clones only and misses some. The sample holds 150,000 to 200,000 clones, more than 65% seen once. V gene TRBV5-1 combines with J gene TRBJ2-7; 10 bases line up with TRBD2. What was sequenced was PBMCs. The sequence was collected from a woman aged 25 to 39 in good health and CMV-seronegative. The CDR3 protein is CASSFTSGKNEQYF. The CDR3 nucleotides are TGCGCCAGCAGCTTTACTAGCGGGAAGAACGAGCAGTACTTC. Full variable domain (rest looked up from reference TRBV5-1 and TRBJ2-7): KAGVTQTPRYLIKTRGQQVTLSCSPISGHRSVSWYQQTPGQGLQFLFEYFSETQRNKGNFPGRFSGRQFSNSRSEMNVSTLELGDSALYLCASSFTSGKNEQYFGPGTRLTVT.